The clone carrying this TCR beta chain was picked up a small number of times. Antigen unknown. Total RNA was extracted at no less than 5 micrograms per sample. The data belong to a study of blood T cells in healthy people across ages. Study-level points and caveats: Researchers said unsorted PBMCs prevented a conclusive naive versus antigen-experienced comparison.

Using a J-beta primer mix together with a sample-barcoded 5' primer, a second PCR was run for about 6 to 11 cycles. TCRdb itself ran the 5' RACE reads through MiXCR, one entry per CDR3 protein. The table includes 1.4 million or so distinct CDR3 sequences, approximately 39% detected once. Between the trimmed V and J ends, which lost 4 bases and 2 bases, there was a span of 17 bases. This CDR3 is 16 amino acids long. Germline CDR1 reads SGHTA; CDR2 reads FQGNSA. This chain joins TRBV7-2 and TRBJ2-5, with D possibly being TRBD1 or TRBD2 (6 bases each). Sequenced material: blood. This receptor was taken from a woman aged 18-29 years in good health. The CDR3 DNA reads TGTGCCAGCAGCTCATGGGGGGCGAGGGGTCAAGAGACCCAGTACTTC. The encoded protein is CASSSWGARGQETQYF. Complete variable domain (other parts from reference TRBV7-2 and TRBJ2-5): GAGVSQSPSNKVTEKGKDVELRCDPISGHTALYWYRQSLGQGLEFLIYFQGNSAPDKSGLPSDRFSAERTGGSVSTLTIQRTQQEDSAVYLCASSSWGARGQETQYFGPGTRLLVL.